This is a list of T cell receptor beta chains from one sample in a study of T cells in Graves' hyperthyroidism and ophthalmopathy. TCRdb passed the multiplex PCR reads through MiXCR, listing each CDR3 protein once. The sample contains hundreds of thousands of distinct CDR3 sequences, about 17% of which appear only once. Input material: blood. The receptors originated from a woman in her sixties or seventies with Graves' ophthalmopathy. CDR3s include the opening cysteine and the closing phenylalanine or tryptophan. A D gene is named only where the DNA matches it firmly. The size of a clone is reported for some rows only, either as once, few or many, or as a class for expanded clones.

D,V,size,J,DNA,CDR3
NA,TRBV20-1,many,TRBJ2-7,TGCAGTGCTAGAGATGGGGATACCTACGAGCAGTACTTC,CSARDGDTYEQYF
NA,TRBV4-3,few,TRBJ2-1,TGCGCCAGCAGCCAGGTGAAAGGGGACTACAATGAGCAGTTCTTC,CASSQVKGDYNEQFF
TRBD2,TRBV20-1,NA,TRBJ2-1,TGCAGTGCTAGAGAGGGGGGGACTAGCGCTTACAATGAGCAGTTCTTC,CSAREGGTSAYNEQFF
TRBD1,TRBV9,NA,TRBJ2-5,TGTGCCAGCAGCCCCAATCCCGGGACAGCGCGGACCCAGTACTTC,CASSPNPGTARTQYF
NA,TRBV18,NA,TRBJ2-1,TGTGCCAGCTCGTACAACAGGGCCCCCAATGAGCAGTTCTTC,CASSYNRAPNEQFF
NA,TRBV6-2/TRBV6-3,many,TRBJ2-7,TGTGCCAGCAGTTACGGAGGGGGGCCTACCTACGAGCAGTACTTC,CASSYGGGPTYEQYF
NA,TRBV29-1,few,TRBJ2-5,TGCAGCGTTGATTCTGTCTCAAACCCCTTAGAGGCCCAGTACTTC,CSVDSVSNPLEAQYF
TRBD2,TRBV5-1,NA,TRBJ2-2,TGCGCCAGCAGCCCTCTGGGGGGGATTGACACCGGGGAGCTGTTTTTT,CASSPLGGIDTGELFF
NA,TRBV7-2,many,TRBJ1-1,TGTGCCAGCAGCTTAGATGGGGGATTGAGGGCTGAAGCTTTCTTT,CASSLDGGLRAEAFF
TRBD1,TRBV20-1,many,TRBJ2-7,TGCAGTCTGGAGGGGACAGGGAGTTCCTACGAGCAGTACTTC,CSLEGTGSSYEQYF
TRBD1,TRBV12-3/TRBV12-4,NA,TRBJ2-5,TGTGCCAGCACCCCTACGGGACAGGGTCGTGGAGAGACCCAGTACTTC,CASTPTGQGRGETQYF
NA,TRBV6-2/TRBV6-3,many,TRBJ2-7,TGTGCCAGCAAAGATTGGGCGGGATATAACGAGCAGTACTTC,CASKDWAGYNEQYF
NA,TRBV6-5,few,TRBJ2-3,TGTGCCAGCAGTTGGACTCCCACAGATACGCAGTATTTT,CASSWTPTDTQYF
TRBD1,TRBV6-2/TRBV6-3,many,TRBJ1-1,TGTGCCAGCAGTGGGACAGCCGAAGCTTTCTTT,CASSGTAEAFF
NA,TRBV27,many,TRBJ2-7,TGTGCCAGCAGTTTCTCATGGACAAACGAGCAGTACTTC,CASSFSWTNEQYF
NA,TRBV12-3/TRBV12-4,few,TRBJ2-2,TGTGCCAGCAGTTTACCCTCCGGGGAGCTGTTTTTT,CASSLPSGELFF
NA,TRBV5-1,many,TRBJ2-5,TGCGCCAGCAGCCTAAGGGAACAAGAGACCCAGTACTTC,CASSLREQETQYF
NA,TRBV19,NA,TRBJ2-2,TGTGCCAGCACCACACACGCGAACACCGGGGAGCTGTTTTTT,CASTTHANTGELFF
NA,TRBV6-5,few,TRBJ2-4,TGTGCCAGCAGTTACTCCTCTAGGGACATTCAGTACTTC,CASSYSSRDIQYF
TRBD1,TRBV4-1,NA,TRBJ2-2,TGCGCCAGCAGCCAAAAAGGAACAGGGGTAAACACCGGGGAGCTGTTTTTT,CASSQKGTGVNTGELFF
TRBD1,TRBV20-1,many,TRBJ1-2,TGCAGTGCTCAAGATACAGGGGGCGCTGGCTACACCTTC,CSAQDTGGAGYTF
NA,TRBV4-3,few,TRBJ1-6,TGCGCCAGCAGCCAGCGGGACGGCTTAAATTCACCCCTCCACTTT,CASSQRDGLNSPLHF
NA,TRBV29-1,many,TRBJ2-3,TGCAGCGTCGAGGGGGCGACTAGCTCGCTCACAGATACGCAGTATTTT,CSVEGATSSLTDTQYF
NA,TRBV7-9,few,TRBJ1-1,TGTGCCAGCAGCCTTCCCAGGGGCGGGGGGACTGAAGCTTTCTTT,CASSLPRGGGTEAFF
NA,TRBV9,few,TRBJ1-6,TGTGCCAGCAGCTTGACCGATTATAATTCACCCCTCCACTTT,CASSLTDYNSPLHF
NA,TRBV4-3,NA,TRBJ1-1,TGCGCCAGCAGCCAATTTTTGGCAGGGGCCACTGAAGCTTTCTTT,CASSQFLAGATEAFF
TRBD2,TRBV10-3,many,TRBJ2-3,TGTGCCATCAGTGATTTGGCTAGCGGGGATAGCACAGATACGCAGTATTTT,CAISDLASGDSTDTQYF
NA,TRBV9,many,TRBJ1-4,TGTGCCAGCAGCGGATCCGGGACCACTAATGAAAAACTGTTTTTT,CASSGSGTTNEKLFF
NA,TRBV12-3/TRBV12-4,many,TRBJ1-5,TGTGCCAGCAGGACTACAGGGAGCAATCAGCCCCAGCATTTT,CASRTTGSNQPQHF
NA,TRBV28,NA,TRBJ1-3,TGTGCCAGCAGTTTCAGGGGATTTACTGGAAACACCATATATTTT,CASSFRGFTGNTIYF
TRBD2,TRBV6-1,many,TRBJ2-3,TGTGCCAGCAGTAAGCCGGGACTAGACACAGATACGCAGTATTTT,CASSKPGLDTDTQYF
NA,TRBV28,many,TRBJ2-7,TGTGCCAGCAGTGCTCCCAGGGGTCCTAGCTCCTACGAGCAGTACTTC,CASSAPRGPSSYEQYF
TRBD2,TRBV7-2,NA,TRBJ2-7,TGTGCCAGCAGCTTAGATCTAGCGGGGGGTGTGCAGTACTTC,CASSLDLAGGVQYF
NA,TRBV7-2,once,TRBJ2-7,TGTGCCAGCAGCCCTCGGCAGGACTCCTACGAGCAGTACTTC,CASSPRQDSYEQYF
NA,TRBV5-1,NA,TRBJ2-3,TGCGCCAGCAGCTACTTCGACAGTGGGGATGGGGCAGATACGCAGTATTTT,CASSYFDSGDGADTQYF
TRBD1,TRBV6-1,many,TRBJ1-4,TGTGCCAGCAGATCAAAGGGACAGCGATATGAAAAACTGTTTTTT,CASRSKGQRYEKLFF
NA,TRBV7-8,NA,TRBJ1-1,TGTGCCAGCAGCTTCAGCAACAGGGAGGCTTTCTTT,CASSFSNREAFF
NA,TRBV5-1,NA,TRBJ2-5,TGCGCCAGCAGCGGGGGACCCGAGAAAGAGACCCAGTACTTC,CASSGGPEKETQYF
TRBD1,TRBV13,many,TRBJ2-7,TGTGCCAGCAGCAAGGGACAGCGAAGCTCCTACGAGCAGTACTTC,CASSKGQRSSYEQYF
TRBD1,TRBV2,NA,TRBJ1-3,TGTGCCAGCAGCGTGACAGGGACTGGAAACACCATATATTTT,CASSVTGTGNTIYF
TRBD1,TRBV10-3,many,TRBJ1-1,TGTGCCATCAGTGGCGGGACAGGGCGTACTGAAGCTTTCTTT,CAISGGTGRTEAFF
TRBD2,TRBV27,many,TRBJ2-3,TGTGCCAGCAGTTTGCACGCGACTAGCGGGGGGCCCACAGATACGCAGTATTTT,CASSLHATSGGPTDTQYF
TRBD1,TRBV4-1,NA,TRBJ2-7,TGCGCCAGCAGCCTCCAACCCGGGACAGCCATTTACTCCTACGAGCAGTACTTC,CASSLQPGTAIYSYEQYF
NA,TRBV7-9,many,TRBJ2-1,TGTGCCAGCAGCAGCGGGACAGGCAATGAGCAGTTCTTC,CASSSGTGNEQFF
TRBD1,TRBV10-3,many,TRBJ2-5,TGTGCCATCAGTGCCAGTCAGACCGGGACAGGGGGTCAAGAGACCCAGTACTTC,CAISASQTGTGGQETQYF
NA,TRBV9,many,TRBJ1-1,TGTGCCAGCAGCGAATACCGGTACACTGAAGCTTTCTTT,CASSEYRYTEAFF
TRBD1,TRBV7-2,many,TRBJ2-1,TGTGCCAGCAGCTCGGACAGGGGAGCCTACAATGAGCAGTTCTTC,CASSSDRGAYNEQFF
NA,TRBV7-9,many,TRBJ2-7,TGTGCCAGCAGCTTAGTTGCATCCAACTACGAGCAGTACTTC,CASSLVASNYEQYF
NA,TRBV27,many,TRBJ2-3,TGTGCCAGCAGTAGACAGGCTAGCACAGATACGCAGTATTTT,CASSRQASTDTQYF
TRBD2,TRBV5-1,many,TRBJ2-5,TGCGCCAGCAGTATAGCGGGGGCCGGACAAGAGACCCAGTACTTC,CASSIAGAGQETQYF
TRBD2,TRBV11-1,NA,TRBJ2-7,TGTGCCAGCAGCTATGAGACTAGCGGGGGAAGCTCCTACGAGCAGTACTTC,CASSYETSGGSSYEQYF
TRBD2,TRBV5-1,many,TRBJ2-3,TGCGCCAGCAGCCTGGGACTAGCAGGGCTCACAGATACGCAGTATTTT,CASSLGLAGLTDTQYF